This T cell receptor beta chain emerged from a study of shared T cell receptors in the human thymus. Clones were sequenced by immunoSEQ multiplex PCR, and TCRdb holds only the in-frame ones, with some missing. This sample yields roughly 700,000 clones, of which roughly 88% are seen a single time; about 0.01% belongs to the top ten. V was pared by 3 bases and J by 2 bases, with 12 bases of the junction left unmatched. This CDR3 region has 17 residues. CDR1 is SGDLS and CDR2 is YYNGEE in the germline V gene. A further study also used this sample, focusing on human thymus T cells.

The material sequenced was thymocytes. V and J are TRBV9 and TRBJ2-3; 7 nucleotides agree with TRBD2. This sequence originates from a boy under three years old with a congenital heart defect. This CDR3 reads CASSARKAGTTTDTQYF. Written as DNA, the CDR3 is TGTGCCAGCAGCGCCCGGAAAGCAGGGACTACCACAGATACGCAGTATTTT. Together with reference TRBV9 and TRBJ2-3, the CDR3 gives the full variable domain: DSGVTQTPKHLITATGQRVTLRCSPRSGDLSVYWYQQSLDQGLQFLIQYYNGEERAKGNILERFSAQQFPDLHSELNLSSLELGDSALYFCASSARKAGTTTDTQYFGPGTRLTVL.